The entry below gives a single T cell receptor (beta chain) sequence along with its context. Its antigen is undetermined. The entry originates in a study of blood T cells in healthy people across ages. On the study more broadly: Capture via template switching afforded approximately one barcoded beta molecule per two T cells.

A sample-barcoded 5' primer and a J-beta primer mix were used in a second PCR of roughly 7 to 11 cycles. MiXCR, applied by TCRdb to the 5' RACE reads, yields one record per CDR3 protein. This repertoire shows around 600,000 distinct CDR3 sequences, 40% to 50% found once; its top ten account for around 23%. Study-level results: The lack of PBMC sorting stopped any conclusive naive versus antigen-experienced comparison. Naive T cell percentage by flow cytometry tracked strongly with beta diversity.

The CDR3 contains 13 residues. V gave up 2 bases and J gave up 2 bases, with 7 bases separating them. Germline CDR1 and CDR2: MNHNY and SVGAGI (reference sequence). The origin of this receptor is a man aged 80 or over in good health. This chain joins TRBV6-6 and TRBJ2-7; no reliable D call. The sequencing sample was made of blood. The CDR3 sequence is CASSYERAYEQYF. CDR3 sequence (DNA): TGTGCCAGCAGTTACGAACGGGCCTACGAGCAGTACTTC.